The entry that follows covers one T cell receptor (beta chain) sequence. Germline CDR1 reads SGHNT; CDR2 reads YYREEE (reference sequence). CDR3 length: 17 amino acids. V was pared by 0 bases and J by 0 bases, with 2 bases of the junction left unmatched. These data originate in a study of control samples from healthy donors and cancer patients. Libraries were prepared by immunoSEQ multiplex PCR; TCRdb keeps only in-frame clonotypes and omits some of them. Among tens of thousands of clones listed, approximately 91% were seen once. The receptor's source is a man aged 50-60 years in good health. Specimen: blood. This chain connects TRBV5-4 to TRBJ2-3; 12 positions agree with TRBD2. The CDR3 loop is CASSLAGTSGSTDTQYF. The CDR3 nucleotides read TGTGCCAGCAGCTTGGCGGGGACTAGCGGGAGCACAGATACGCAGTATTTT.